Listed below are T cell receptor beta chains from one sample, sequenced in a study of control samples from healthy donors and cancer patients. This table comes from immunoSEQ multiplex PCR, and its TCRdb copy is limited to in-frame clones, with some not included. The sample carries a few hundred thousand clones, approximately 90% recorded once. Specimen: PBMCs. Receptors were obtained from a middle-aged man with head and neck cancer. Both conserved end residues are part of each CDR3. The D gene is left open where the match is weak. Expanded clones get a size class; other rows say once, few or many, or leave the size out.

CDR3 DNA: TGTGCCAGCTCACCAAGTGTGAACACCGGGGAGCTGTTTTTT; CDR3 protein: CASSPSVNTGELFF; J gene: TRBJ2-2; D gene: .; clone size: .; V gene: TRBV18
CDR3 DNA: TGTGCCAGCAGTCCACCGGGACAGGGGGCCTACGAGCAGTACTTC; CDR3 protein: CASSPPGQGAYEQYF; J gene: TRBJ2-7; D gene: TRBD1; clone size: few; V gene: TRBV5-4
CDR3 DNA: TGTGCCAGCAGCTTAGGGGGAACTCCCTACGAGCAGTACTTC; CDR3 protein: CASSLGGTPYEQYF; J gene: TRBJ2-7; D gene: .; clone size: .; V gene: TRBV7-6
CDR3 DNA: TGTGCCAGCTCACCGTGGACGGAAAACACCGGGGAGCTGTTTTTT; CDR3 protein: CASSPWTENTGELFF; J gene: TRBJ2-2; D gene: .; clone size: .; V gene: TRBV18
CDR3 DNA: TGTGCCAGCAGCACTCTGACTCTTACCATCTCTGGGGCCAACGTCCTGACTTTC; CDR3 protein: CASSTLTLTISGANVLTF; J gene: TRBJ2-6; D gene: .; clone size: few; V gene: TRBV3-1/TRBV3-2
CDR3 DNA: TGCAGCGCAGGTTCCCGTTTATCCTACAATGAGCAGTTCTTC; CDR3 protein: CSAGSRLSYNEQFF; J gene: TRBJ2-1; D gene: .; clone size: once; V gene: TRBV29-1
CDR3 DNA: TGTGCCAGTAGTATCTATCGCTACGAGCAGTACTTC; CDR3 protein: CASSIYRYEQYF; J gene: TRBJ2-7; D gene: .; clone size: .; V gene: TRBV19
CDR3 DNA: TGCGCCACCCACGCGGGGACTAGCGTTTTCTCTAGCACAGATACGCAGTATTTT; CDR3 protein: CATHAGTSVFSSTDTQYF; J gene: TRBJ2-3; D gene: TRBD2; clone size: .; V gene: TRBV5-1
CDR3 DNA: TGTGCCAGCAGCTTTTCTACTGGCAATCAGCCCCAGCATTTT; CDR3 protein: CASSFSTGNQPQHF; J gene: TRBJ1-5; D gene: .; clone size: once; V gene: TRBV11-2
CDR3 DNA: TGTGCCAGCAGTAAGGACCGGATGGGTGGCTACACCTTC; CDR3 protein: CASSKDRMGGYTF; J gene: TRBJ1-2; D gene: .; clone size: .; V gene: TRBV27
CDR3 DNA: TGTGCCAGCAGGGGACAGACAATCTTTTATAATTCACCCCTCCACTTT; CDR3 protein: CASRGQTIFYNSPLHF; J gene: TRBJ1-6; D gene: TRBD1; clone size: .; V gene: TRBV27
CDR3 DNA: TGTGCCAGCAGTCTGACTATTGACAATGAGCAGTTCTTC; CDR3 protein: CASSLTIDNEQFF; J gene: TRBJ2-1; D gene: .; clone size: .; V gene: TRBV27
CDR3 DNA: TGTGCCAGCAGCGGACTCATGAACACTGAAGCTTTCTTT; CDR3 protein: CASSGLMNTEAFF; J gene: TRBJ1-1; D gene: .; clone size: .; V gene: TRBV6-5
CDR3 DNA: TGCGCCAGCACCCATTCGCGGGATGGGGGCTATGGCTACACCTTC; CDR3 protein: CASTHSRDGGYGYTF; J gene: TRBJ1-2; D gene: .; clone size: .; V gene: TRBV5-1
CDR3 DNA: TGTGCCAGCAGCTTAGTAGGGGGCAGTACTGAAGCTTTCTTT; CDR3 protein: CASSLVGGSTEAFF; J gene: TRBJ1-1; D gene: TRBD1; clone size: .; V gene: TRBV11-3
CDR3 DNA: TGTGCCAGCAGTCCCTCGGGGGCTGGAAACACCATATATTTT; CDR3 protein: CASSPSGAGNTIYF; J gene: TRBJ1-3; D gene: .; clone size: once; V gene: TRBV28
CDR3 DNA: TGTGCCAGCTCACCACCGGAGCGGTCTGGAAACACCATATATTTT; CDR3 protein: CASSPPERSGNTIYF; J gene: TRBJ1-3; D gene: .; clone size: .; V gene: TRBV18
CDR3 DNA: TGTGCCAGCAGCTTGGGCGGGACTAGCACAGATACGCAGTATTTT; CDR3 protein: CASSLGGTSTDTQYF; J gene: TRBJ2-3; D gene: .; clone size: once; V gene: TRBV7-3
CDR3 DNA: TGTGCCAGCAGCCAGCCTCAGGGCCCGGGATACTTGGAGACCCAGTACTTC; CDR3 protein: CASSQPQGPGYLETQYF; J gene: TRBJ2-5; D gene: .; clone size: .; V gene: TRBV5-6
CDR3 DNA: TGTGCCAGCAGCGTAGGGTCTCTAGCGGGAGCAGATACGCAGTATTTT; CDR3 protein: CASSVGSLAGADTQYF; J gene: TRBJ2-3; D gene: TRBD2; clone size: .; V gene: TRBV9
CDR3 DNA: TGTGCCAGTAGTAAGGCGGCGTATAGCCCTTATGAAAAACTGTTTTTT; CDR3 protein: CASSKAAYSPYEKLFF; J gene: TRBJ1-4; D gene: .; clone size: .; V gene: TRBV19
CDR3 DNA: TGTGCCAGCAGTTGTGGTGCAAATGAGCAGTTCTTC; CDR3 protein: CASSCGANEQFF; J gene: TRBJ2-1; D gene: .; clone size: .; V gene: TRBV21-1
CDR3 DNA: TGTGCCAGCAGTTCGACCTGGGGACAGGGTATAGACGAGCAGTTCTTC; CDR3 protein: CASSSTWGQGIDEQFF; J gene: TRBJ2-1; D gene: TRBD1; clone size: once; V gene: TRBV13
CDR3 DNA: TGCAGTGCTAGTACAAATACAGGGCTCACTGAAGCTTTCTTT; CDR3 protein: CSASTNTGLTEAFF; J gene: TRBJ1-1; D gene: .; clone size: .; V gene: TRBV20-1
CDR3 DNA: TGTGCCAGCAGCCAGACGGGACTAGCGGGGGGAGGTGAGACCCAGTACTTC; CDR3 protein: CASSQTGLAGGGETQYF; J gene: TRBJ2-5; D gene: TRBD2; clone size: .; V gene: TRBV3-1/TRBV3-2
CDR3 DNA: TGTGCCAGCAGCCGGGGACAGTCTGAAAAACTGTTTTTT; CDR3 protein: CASSRGQSEKLFF; J gene: TRBJ1-4; D gene: TRBD1; clone size: .; V gene: TRBV7-9
CDR3 DNA: TGTGCCAGCAGCTTCGGGGTAGCGGGAGGGCCTCGACAAGCTTACGAGCAGTACTTC; CDR3 protein: CASSFGVAGGPRQAYEQYF; J gene: TRBJ2-7; D gene: TRBD2; clone size: .; V gene: TRBV5-6
CDR3 DNA: TGTGCCAGCAGCGAACAGGGTGGGCAGCCCCAGCATTTT; CDR3 protein: CASSEQGGQPQHF; J gene: TRBJ1-5; D gene: .; clone size: few; V gene: TRBV7-2
CDR3 DNA: TGTGCCAGCAGGGGGACAGGGACGCAGAGCTCCGTTTATGGGCCCCAGCATTTT; CDR3 protein: CASRGTGTQSSVYGPQHF; J gene: TRBJ1-5; D gene: TRBD1; clone size: .; V gene: TRBV28
CDR3 DNA: TGTGCCAGTAGTTCACTAGAGGAAGCTTTCTTT; CDR3 protein: CASSSLEEAFF; J gene: TRBJ1-1; D gene: .; clone size: once; V gene: TRBV19
CDR3 DNA: TGTGCCAGCAGAGAACAGGGGGCGCTATCTCGGAACGGTATCGAAAAACTGTTTTTT; CDR3 protein: CASREQGALSRNGIEKLFF; J gene: TRBJ1-4; D gene: TRBD1; clone size: once; V gene: TRBV28
CDR3 DNA: TGTGCCAGTAGTGCCTGGAGAATCGCGGGGGCCAACGTCCTGACTTTC; CDR3 protein: CASSAWRIAGANVLTF; J gene: TRBJ2-6; D gene: .; clone size: .; V gene: TRBV19
CDR3 DNA: TGCAGCGACGCCTTCGGGACTAGCGGACACAATGAGCAGTTCTTC; CDR3 protein: CSDAFGTSGHNEQFF; J gene: TRBJ2-1; D gene: TRBD2; clone size: .; V gene: TRBV29-1
CDR3 DNA: TGTGCCAGCAGCTTAAGTGGGGGCACTAACGAGCAGTACTTC; CDR3 protein: CASSLSGGTNEQYF; J gene: TRBJ2-7; D gene: .; clone size: .; V gene: TRBV5-6
CDR3 DNA: TGCGCCAGCAGCCAAGTCCCAGGGGAGAACACTGAAGCTTTCTTT; CDR3 protein: CASSQVPGENTEAFF; J gene: TRBJ1-1; D gene: .; clone size: .; V gene: TRBV4-3
CDR3 DNA: TGCGCCAGCAGCTTACGGGAGAACACTGAAGCTTTCTTT; CDR3 protein: CASSLRENTEAFF; J gene: TRBJ1-1; D gene: .; clone size: .; V gene: TRBV5-1
CDR3 DNA: TGTGCCAGCAGTACAAACGTCAGGACAGGAATTCAGTACTTC; CDR3 protein: CASSTNVRTGIQYF; J gene: TRBJ2-4; D gene: TRBD1; clone size: .; V gene: TRBV6-5
CDR3 DNA: TGTGCCAGCAGGGGGGACACGCTAAGCAATCAGCCCCAGCATTTT; CDR3 protein: CASRGDTLSNQPQHF; J gene: TRBJ1-5; D gene: TRBD1; clone size: few; V gene: TRBV10-3
CDR3 DNA: TGTGCCAGCAGTCCCAGACCGGGACAGTTGTCGGTGGTGGGCGAAAAACTGTTTTTT; CDR3 protein: CASSPRPGQLSVVGEKLFF; J gene: TRBJ1-4; D gene: TRBD1; clone size: .; V gene: TRBV28
CDR3 DNA: TGTGCCAGCAGCTTGCCCTTTTCGGGGGGGAACACTGAAGCTTTCTTT; CDR3 protein: CASSLPFSGGNTEAFF; J gene: TRBJ1-1; D gene: .; clone size: .; V gene: TRBV5-4